This T cell receptor beta chain was found in a study of shared T cell receptors in the human thymus. The J segment lost 6 bases and the V segment lost 2 bases, leaving 11 bases of the junction unmatched. The CDR3 covers 18 residues. Germline CDR1 reads MDHEN; CDR2 reads SYDVKM. Using immunoSEQ multiplex PCR, the repertoire was profiled, and TCRdb retains in-frame clones only, with some absent. The sample yields hundreds of thousands of clones, approximately 89% seen once. The data were also submitted as part of a second study, on human thymus T cells. From that paper: Corrective cardiac surgery supplied the resected thymus tissue. Overlap was high between thymic repertoires from unrelated individuals, as reported in related research.

The sequenced material came from thymocytes. The genes are TRBV28 and TRBJ2-7, with 15 nucleotides matching TRBD2. This clonotype was sampled from a boy in the first two years of life with a congenital heart defect. Here the CDR3 DNA reads TGTGCCAGCAGTTTAACCGGACTAGCGGGGGGGCAGGACCCCGAGCAGTACTTC. This translates into CASSLTGLAGGQDPEQYF.